A single sample gave rise to the 27 T cell receptor beta chains below, sequenced in a study of shared clonotypes between healthy human individuals. The assay was immunoSEQ multiplex PCR, and TCRdb's table has in-frame clones only and misses some. The sample includes roughly 770,000 clones, 90% to 97% of them seen just once. The naive CD8 fraction comprised CD45RO-negative cells positively selected for CCR7 and excluded terminally differentiated effector memory CD45RA+ cells. The source material was naive CD8+ T cells sorted from blood. The receptor source for this set is a man aged 25 to 40 in good health.

The chain uses TRBV29-1 and TRBJ2-7; D may correspond to TRBD1 or TRBD2 (5 bases each). Germline assignment: CDR1 SQVTM and CDR2 ANQGSEA. CDR3 size: 12 residues. V lost 4 bases and J 5 bases, leaving 12 bases between the germline ends. CDR3 in DNA: TGCAGCGTTGGGGGCAGGGAGCACGAGCAGTACTTC. It is translated as CSVGGREHEQYF.

This clone was recorded only once. The CDR3 bases are TGCAGCGTTGACCACCCGCGGGGGGGGTTGAATGAGCAGTTCTTC. It translates to CSVDHPRGGLNEQFF. J is TRBJ2-1 and V is TRBV29-1; 9 bases align to TRBD2. Germline V CDR1 and CDR2: SQVTM, ANQGSEA. Losses at the gene ends were 3 bases for V and 7 bases for J; bases not matched to a gene: 10. The length of the CDR3 is 15 residues.

This clone was recorded once. The chain is built from TRBV19 and TRBJ2-1; TRBD2 matches 9 bases. Trimming at V came to 2 bases and at J to 7 bases, leaving 9 bases not matched to a gene. Germline lookup yields CDR1 LNHDA and CDR2 SQIVND (reference sequence). The CDR3 is 16 residues long. CDR3 sequence (DNA): TGTGCCAGTAGTATAACCGGGACTAGCCGAACTAATGAGCAGTTCTTC. Its protein is CASSITGTSRTNEQFF.

This clone has a single count. This sequence joins TRBV7-2 and TRBJ2-1, with 11 bases aligning to TRBD2. The CDR3 has 17 residues. Germline trimming cut 4 bases from V and 3 bases from J; bases unmatched to any gene: 8. In germline, CDR1 is SGHTA, CDR2 FQGNSA. The chain's CDR3 is CASSSKLAGELYNEQFF. The CDR3 DNA reads TGTGCCAGCAGCTCGAAACTAGCGGGAGAACTCTACAATGAGCAGTTCTTC. The whole variable domain, filled in from reference TRBV7-2 and TRBJ2-1, reads GAGVSQSPSNKVTEKGKDVELRCDPISGHTALYWYRQSLGQGLEFLIYFQGNSAPDKSGLPSDRFSAERTGGSVSTLTIQRTQQEDSAVYLCASSSKLAGELYNEQFFGPGTRLTVL.

The chain joins TRBV5-4 to TRBJ2-3; no reliable D call. The CDR3 loop spans 15 amino acids. The V and J ends lost 4 bases and 1 base respectively, with 13 bases between them. CDR1 is SGHNT and CDR2 is YYREEE in the germline V gene (reference sequence). CDR3: CASSAALAGTDTQYF. The CDR3 DNA sequence: TGTGCCAGCAGCGCCGCTCTTGCAGGCACAGATACGCAGTATTTT. Together with reference TRBV5-4 and TRBJ2-3, the CDR3 gives the full variable domain: ETGVTQSPTHLIKTRGQQVTLRCSSQSGHNTVSWYQQALGQGPQFIFQYYREEENGRGNFPPRFSGLQFPNYSSELNVNALELDDSALYLCASSAALAGTDTQYFGPGTRLTVL.

V is TRBV27 and J is TRBJ2-7; maybe TRBD2 (6 bases). V was cut by 5 bases and J by 3 bases, with 17 bases left in between. The CDR3 is 15 residues long. Per germline, CDR1 MNHEY and CDR2 SMNVEV (reference sequence). CDR3 DNA sequence: TGTGCCAGCAGTCCGTGGGGGACTTATCTCTACGAGCAGTACTTC. Residues: CASSPWGTYLYEQYF.

The table lists this clone with a few counts. Other DNA variants within this sample encode the same CDR3. V usage is TRBV29-1 and J usage is TRBJ2-7, with TRBD1 matching over 7 bases. The CDR3 length is 14 residues. Germline CDR1 is SQVTM and CDR2 is ANQGSEA. After removal of 1 base from V and 2 bases from J, the junction contained 5 bases not matched to a gene. DNA for the CDR3: TGCAGCGTTGAAGGGCAGGGGGAAACCTACGAGCAGTACTTC. It is translated as CSVEGQGETYEQYF.

This rearrangement joins TRBV7-9 to TRBJ2-7; 9 nucleotides line up with TRBD2. V shed 2 bases and J 1 base; nucleotides not matched to a gene: 6. The CDR3 spans 16 residues. Germline CDR1 and CDR2: SEHNR and FQNEAQ (reference sequence). CDR3 loop: CASSLSREGRSYEQYF. The CDR3 coding sequence is TGTGCCAGCAGCTTATCGCGGGAGGGCCGGTCCTACGAGCAGTACTTC.

The rearrangement uses TRBV19 and TRBJ1-5; D unclear. From germline, CDR1 is LNHDA and CDR2 SQIVND (reference sequence). Trimming took off 6 bases at V and 0 bases at J, with 15 bases between the two ends. The CDR3 has 16 amino acids. The CDR3 nucleotides are TGTGCCAGTAGCCCCTTAGCTCTCCCTAGCAATCAGCCCCAGCATTTT. The encoded protein is CASSPLALPSNQPQHF.

The chain carries TRBV10-2 and TRBJ2-1; 10 bases map to TRBD1. Germline values: CDR1 WSHSY, CDR2 SAAADI. The CDR3 is 12 residues long. V lost 6 bases and J lost 10; bases outside the gene matches: 3. CDR3 sequence: CASRGQGYEQFF. The CDR3 DNA reads as TGCGCCAGCAGGGGACAGGGGTACGAGCAGTTCTTC.

V is TRBV29-1 and J is TRBJ2-7; 8 bases match TRBD1. The germline V gene encodes CDR1 SQVTM and CDR2 ANQGSEA. The CDR3 consists of 14 residues. V trimming: 4 bases; J trimming: 0 bases; junction bases outside the gene matches: 5. The CDR3 region is CSVGGQASSYEQYF. The CDR3 DNA reads TGCAGCGTTGGGGGACAGGCCAGCTCCTACGAGCAGTACTTC.

The V gene is TRBV5-4, the J gene TRBJ2-1; D is uncertain. This CDR3 has 13 amino acids. Germline assignment: CDR1 SGHNT and CDR2 YYREEE (reference sequence). Trimming shortened V by 7 bases and J by 2 bases, and 10 bases separated the two germline ends. The CDR3 loop reads CASAPTPYNEQFF. The CDR3, as DNA: TGTGCCAGCGCACCCACTCCCTACAATGAGCAGTTCTTC.

The chain carries TRBV13 and TRBJ2-5, with 9 positions matching TRBD2. Germline CDR1 reads PRHDT; CDR2 reads FYEKMQ (reference sequence). The CDR3 sequence is 18 residues long. With V trimmed by 2 bases and J by 4 bases, 14 bases remained unmatched. CDR3 sequence: CASSLSLQGLAGRETQYF. In nucleotides, the CDR3 is TGTGCCAGCAGCTTATCTCTACAGGGTCTAGCGGGAAGAGAGACCCAGTACTTC.

The genes are TRBV29-1 and TRBJ2-1; D uncertain. Germline loops: CDR1 SQVTM, CDR2 ANQGSEA. The length of the CDR3 is 13 residues. V lost 0 bases, J lost 9 bases, and 12 bases lay in between. The CDR3 region is CSVEDLLVGEQFF. The CDR3, as DNA: TGCAGCGTTGAAGATTTGCTAGTCGGTGAGCAGTTCTTC.

The CDR3 DNA is TGTGCCACCCAGGGAGGGCCAAGGGGCTACACCTTC. It codes for CATQGGPRGYTF. The genes are TRBV27 and TRBJ1-2, with D possibly being TRBD1 (5 bases). This CDR3 region has 12 residues. Germline values: CDR1 MNHEY, CDR2 SMNVEV (reference sequence). Trimming left V 10 bases short and J 8 bases short, with 17 bases between.

The chain links TRBV27 to TRBJ2-3; D call uncertain. Germline V gives CDR1 MNHEY, CDR2 SMNVEV (reference sequence). This CDR3 has 15 amino acids. The V end lost 3 bases, the J end lost 3 bases, and 13 bases lay between the germline ends. In nucleotides, the CDR3 is TGTGCCAGCAGTTTGGAGTGGGCTGGAACAGATACGCAGTATTTT. It codes for CASSLEWAGTDTQYF.

Only one count was recorded for this clone. The J gene is TRBJ1-5, the V gene TRBV21-1. TRBV21-1 is a pseudogene locus. This CDR3 has 14 amino acids. The CDR3 DNA reads TGTGCCAGCACCACGGGGACCCGCAATCAGCCCCAGCATTTT. Protein product: CASTTGTRNQPQHF.

As for this clone: Distinct nucleotide sequences in the sample also encode this CDR3. The chain has TRBV5-1 and TRBJ2-7, with a weak D call TRBD1 (6 bases). CDR1 SGHRS and CDR2 YFSETQ come from the germline V gene. Trimming stripped 2 bases from V and 3 bases from J, with 9 bases between. This CDR3 is built from 13 residues. The CDR3 loop reads CASSLGGYYEQYF. Here the CDR3 DNA reads TGCGCCAGCAGCTTAGGGGGTTACTACGAGCAGTACTTC.

The gene calls are TRBV7-2 and TRBJ2-5; 8 bases are shared with TRBD2. The V gene's germline CDR1 is SGHTA and CDR2 FQGNSA. The CDR3 runs to 15 residues. J lost 5 bases, V lost 5 bases, and 10 bases had no gene match. CDR3 DNA sequence: TGTGCCAGCAGCGCAGACCCCGGGACTAGTGAGACCCAGTACTTC. Translating gives CASSADPGTSETQYF.

The chain has TRBV7-8 and TRBJ2-3; 7 bases agree with TRBD1. Germline CDR1 and CDR2: SGHVS and FQNEAQ. J gave up 0 bases and V 4 bases, and 16 bases lay outside the gene matches. The CDR3 is 19 residues long. The chain's CDR3 is CASSSPVPGQIISTDTQYF. The CDR3 DNA sequence: TGTGCCAGCAGCTCCCCCGTCCCGGGACAGATTATTAGCACAGATACGCAGTATTTT. Combining the CDR3 with reference TRBV7-8 and TRBJ2-3 gives the whole variable domain GAGVSQSPRYKVAKRGQDVALRCDPISGHVSLFWYQQALGQGPEFLTYFQNEAQLDKSGLPSDRFFAERPEGSVSTLKIQRTQQEDSAVYLCASSSPVPGQIISTDTQYFGPGTRLTVL.

This chain uses TRBV5-8 with TRBJ2-5, with TRBD1 identical over 10 bases. This CDR3 contains 15 residues. The germline gives CDR1 SGHTS, CDR2 YDEGEE. V was pared by 3 bases and J by 5 bases, with 7 bases of the junction left unmatched. The CDR3 protein is CASSSRDRGMETQYF. The DNA for the CDR3 is TGTGCCAGCAGCTCCCGGGACAGGGGTATGGAGACCCAGTACTTC.

The rearrangement joins TRBV27 to TRBJ2-7; 11 nucleotides align to TRBD2. The germline V gene encodes CDR1 MNHEY and CDR2 SMNVEV (reference sequence). The V gene end was trimmed by 8 bases and the J gene end by 4 bases; junction bases not matched to a gene: 7. The CDR3 runs to 14 residues. The CDR3 is CASGSGRAAYEQYF. Written as DNA, the CDR3 is TGTGCCAGCGGTAGCGGGAGGGCCGCGTACGAGCAGTACTTC.

The table lists this clone with a count of one. The chain links TRBV27 to TRBJ1-1; maybe TRBD1 (5 bases). The CDR3 contains 17 residues. CDR1 MNHEY and CDR2 SMNVEV come from the germline V gene (reference sequence). V was trimmed by 1 base and J by 3 bases, leaving 18 bases between them. CDR3 nucleotide sequence: TGTGCCAGCAGTTTATGGTTCGCAACGGGGGGTGACACTGAAGCTTTCTTT. It yields the protein CASSLWFATGGDTEAFF.

A single count supports this clone. This chain joins TRBV13 and TRBJ2-2; D is ambiguous. The CDR3 loop spans 13 amino acids. Trimming took 1 base from V and 5 from J, leaving 5 bases between them. Germline V gene sequence: CDR1 PRHDT, CDR2 FYEKMQ (reference sequence). Written as DNA, the CDR3 is TGTGCCAGCAGCTTAGTGGGTACCGGGGAGCTGTTTTTT. Protein product: CASSLVGTGELFF.

The V gene is TRBV29-1, the J gene TRBJ1-2; D is undetermined. Germline CDR1 SQVTM, CDR2 ANQGSEA. V gave up 7 bases and J gave up 6 bases, with 12 bases separating them. The CDR3 contains 11 residues. The CDR3 sequence: CSARVPNGYTF. As DNA, the CDR3 is TGCAGCGCCCGCGTACCGAATGGCTACACCTTC.

V gene TRBV30 combines with J gene TRBJ2-1; 8 bases line up with TRBD1. CDR3 length: 12 amino acids. V was pared by 4 bases and J by 7 bases, with 3 bases of the junction left unmatched. CDR1 is GTSNPN, CDR2 SVGIG, per germline (reference sequence). The CDR3 region has the DNA TGTGCCTGGAACGACAGGGGTAATGAGCAGTTCTTC. Amino acids: CAWNDRGNEQFF.

The chain recombines TRBV2 with TRBJ2-7, with 9 bases matching TRBD1. This CDR3 has 18 amino acids. The trim removed 0 bases at V and 3 bases at J, leaving 12 bases unmatched. CDR1 SNHLY and CDR2 FYNNEI come from the germline V gene. This chain's CDR3 is CASSEANAPGTGIYEQYF. CDR3 in DNA: TGTGCCAGCAGTGAAGCCAACGCCCCCGGGACAGGGATCTACGAGCAGTACTTC.